This T cell receptor beta chain stems from a study of blood T cell repertoires in COVID-19. In the study overall: The United States, Italy and Spain were the sources of the acute and convalescent COVID-19 samples. PBMCs, B-cell-depleted T cells, or T cells provided the cDNA or gDNA that made up the material.

Original methodology: Amplification from reference gene primers served as the basis for estimated nucleated cell counts. Sequencing used immunoSEQ multiplex PCR; TCRdb keeps in-frame clones, though not all of them. V and J calls and clone size are those listed in that table; D and trimming were worked out from the DNA. The repertoire includes some 50,000 clones, around nine tenths of them detected once, and approximately 4% sits in the top ten. The germline V gene encodes CDR1 DFQATT and CDR2 SNEGSKA (reference sequence). The CDR3 is made up of 11 amino acids. The junction had 6 bases not matched to a gene; V was cut back by 6 bases and J by 8 bases.

Material for sequencing was peripheral blood. The chain recombines TRBV20-1 with TRBJ1-2; 7 bases map to TRBD1. The TCR was taken from a man over 45 with acute or convalescent COVID-19. CDR3 sequence reads: CSAPEQGGYTF. For the CDR3, the DNA is TGCAGTGCCCCCGAACAGGGGGGCTACACCTTC.